Below are 32 T cell receptor beta chains sequenced from a single sample in a study of T-cell memory formation after mild COVID-19. In TCRdb, the 5' RACE reads were re-called with MiXCR into one record per CDR3 protein. The data show 270,000 or so distinct CDR3 sequences, 16% seen once. What was sequenced was PBMCs or a T cell subset sorted from them (not recorded which). The receptors come from a man between 18 and 29 years old who had mild COVID-19 (a few samples of this study predate the infection). Cell type and time point are not known.

This clonotype was counted a few times. This chain links TRBV29-1 with TRBJ2-1; D is unclear. The CDR3 totals 12 residues. Germline-derived CDR1 and CDR2 are SQVTM and ANQGSEA. V was trimmed by 3 bases and J by 1 base, leaving 4 bases between them. CDR3 sequence (DNA): TGCAGCGTTGAGGAATCCTACAATGAGCAGTTCTTC. Translation gives CSVEESYNEQFF.

The chain couples TRBV27 to TRBJ1-1, with D possibly TRBD1 on 5 matching bases. V gave up 6 bases and J gave up 5 bases, with 13 bases separating them. The CDR3 runs 13 residues. Per the germline V gene, CDR1 is MNHEY and CDR2 is SMNVEV (reference sequence). The CDR3 sequence: CASRPRRQTEAFF. The CDR3 nucleotides are TGTGCCAGCAGACCTAGGCGACAGACTGAAGCTTTCTTT.

Here the CDR3 DNA reads TGTGCCAGCAGCAGGGACAGGTCGAGCTCCTACAATGAGCAGTTCTTC. It specifies CASSRDRSSSYNEQFF. The chain uses TRBV9 and TRBJ2-1, with TRBD1 matching over 8 bases. Germline-derived CDR1 and CDR2 are SGDLS and YYNGEE. The CDR3 is 16 amino acids. Unmatched junction bases numbered 6, after V lost 4 bases and J lost 0 bases.

This clonotype was detected only a few times. The chain carries TRBV5-6 and TRBJ2-3; D gene unclear. V lost 4 bases and J lost 8, with 14 bases in between. This CDR3 spans 13 amino acids. From germline, CDR1 is SGHDT and CDR2 YYEEEE. The CDR3: CASSPGWSATQYF. Here the CDR3 DNA reads TGTGCCAGCAGCCCTGGTTGGTCGGCTACGCAGTATTTT.

This clonotype was observed a few times. This chain uses TRBV6-5 with TRBJ1-2; TRBD1 is a possible D gene (6 bases). The V end lost 6 bases, the J end lost 0 bases, and 14 bases lay between the germline ends. The V gene's germline CDR1 is MNHEY and CDR2 SVGAGI. The CDR3 runs 15 residues. The CDR3 region is CASRHPQGANYGYTF. The CDR3 DNA follows: TGTGCCAGCAGGCACCCACAGGGAGCTAACTATGGCTACACCTTC.

This clonotype was seen at least ten times. This chain connects TRBV7-2 to TRBJ2-1, with TRBD2 as a possible D gene (6 bases). Germline assignment: CDR1 SGHTA and CDR2 FQGNSA. V gave up 1 base and J gave up 3 bases, with 10 bases separating them. The CDR3 runs to 15 residues. CDR3 in DNA: TGTGCCAGCAGCTTAGTGGGAGGATTCTACAATGAGCAGTTCTTC. Amino acid sequence: CASSLVGGFYNEQFF.

This clonotype was recorded a few times. The chain recombines TRBV12-3 or TRBV12-4 with TRBJ1-2; the D is unclear. Trimming stripped 2 bases from V and 5 bases from J, with 12 bases between. The CDR3 is 14 residues long. CDR3 sequence (DNA): TGTGCCAGCAGTTTAATGGTCCGGGATTATGGCTACACCTTC. Translated, it gives CASSLMVRDYGYTF.

The table lists this clonotype with a few counts. This rearrangement joins TRBV24-1 to TRBJ2-5; unclear D gene. Trimming pared 3 bases from V and 3 bases from J, leaving 10 bases between. Germline CDR1 KGHDR, CDR2 SFDVKD. The CDR3 sequence is 14 residues long. The CDR3 protein is CATSDPRREETQYF. The DNA of the CDR3 is TGTGCCACCAGTGATCCCCGACGGGAAGAGACCCAGTACTTC.

V gene TRBV4-3 combines with J gene TRBJ2-2, with D maybe TRBD2 (7 bases). Germline V CDR1 and CDR2: LGHNA, YSLEER. V gave up 0 bases and J gave up 9 bases, with 14 bases separating them. CDR3 size: 15 residues. The CDR3 bases are TGCGCCAGCAGCCAAGAGGCGGGGGCCCCACGGGAGCTGTTTTTT. This encodes CASSQEAGAPRELFF.

The chain recombines TRBV11-2 with TRBJ1-1, with D possibly matching TRBD1 (6 bases). The V end lost 8 bases, the J end lost 5 bases, and 15 bases lay between the germline ends. The CDR3 covers 13 residues. Germline assignment: CDR1 SGHAT and CDR2 FQNNGV. CDR3 sequence: CASPGLGGTEAFF. CDR3 nucleotide sequence: TGTGCCAGCCCGGGGTTAGGGGGGACTGAAGCTTTCTTT.

This clonotype was observed a handful of times. V gene TRBV6-5 combines with J gene TRBJ1-4; TRBD1 aligns across 8 bases. V shed 6 bases, J shed 7 bases, and the junction held 7 bases outside the gene matches. Germline loops: CDR1 MNHEY, CDR2 SVGAGI. The CDR3 runs to 14 residues. The CDR3 sequence is CASSKQGGGEKLFF. CDR3 coding DNA: TGTGCCAGCAGCAAACAGGGGGGGGGTGAAAAACTGTTTTTT.

This clonotype was recorded only once. The chain carries TRBV7-2 and TRBJ1-2; no clear D. The V gene lost 2 bases and the J gene lost 8 bases, with 9 bases spanning the gap. The CDR3 consists of 12 residues. The germline gives CDR1 SGHTA, CDR2 FQGNSA. In nucleotides, the CDR3 is TGTGCCAGCAGCTTACAACAAACGGGCTACACCTTC. As protein: CASSLQQTGYTF.

This clonotype was seen a few times. The chain combines TRBV12-3 or TRBV12-4 with TRBJ1-4; D is unclear. The CDR3 totals 14 residues. V lost 2 bases and J lost 6, with 10 bases in between. The CDR3 nucleotides read TGTGCCAGCAGTTTAATGGGCAGATATGAAAAACTGTTTTTT. Residues: CASSLMGRYEKLFF.

This clonotype was detected only a few times. The CDR3 DNA is TGTGCCAGCAGCGGGGTTAGCGGGGGCAGCACAGATACGCAGTATTTT. Amino acid sequence: CASSGVSGGSTDTQYF. The V and J genes are TRBV11-2 and TRBJ2-3; 9 nucleotides match TRBD2. Germline V lookup: CDR1 SGHAT, CDR2 FQNNGV. This CDR3 contains 16 residues. Trimming took 5 bases from V and 0 from J; bases not matched to a gene: 6.

The chain recombines TRBV5-4 with TRBJ2-1, with 10 bases matching TRBD1. After removal of 4 bases from V and 4 bases from J, the junction contained 17 bases not matched to a gene. Germline assignment: CDR1 SGHNT and CDR2 YYREEE (reference sequence). This CDR3 comprises 19 residues. The CDR3 DNA follows: TGTGCCAGCAGCCGCGGGGACAGGGGAGGACTATCAGTTTACAATGAGCAGTTCTTC. As protein: CASSRGDRGGLSVYNEQFF.

This chain uses TRBV27 with TRBJ2-1; 7 bases fit TRBD1. The CDR3 extends over 15 amino acids. The V gene's germline CDR1 is MNHEY and CDR2 SMNVEV (reference sequence). Losses at the gene ends were 8 bases for V and 9 bases for J; bases not matched to a gene: 16. In DNA form, the CDR3 reads TGTGCCAGCCGAACATACAGGGGTAAAGGGAGTGAGCAGTTCTTC. This sequence encodes CASRTYRGKGSEQFF.

J is TRBJ2-7 and V is TRBV2; D not resolved. The CDR3 covers 11 residues. V lost 2 bases, J lost 6 bases, and 5 bases lay in between. Germline CDR1 reads SNHLY; CDR2 reads FYNNEI. CDR3 protein: CASSEWTEQYF. CDR3 sequence (DNA): TGTGCCAGCAGTGAATGGACCGAGCAGTACTTC.

This clonotype was seen only a few times. This chain joins TRBV4-2 and TRBJ2-1; either TRBD1 or TRBD2 may supply D (6 bases each). This CDR3 comprises 16 residues. The ends were cut back, 1 base at V and 8 bases at J, with 18 bases in the middle. In germline, CDR1 is LGHNA, CDR2 YNFKEQ. Here the CDR3 DNA reads TGTGCCAGCAGCCAAGGGATATGGGGGGCGGGCTATGAGCAGTTCTTC. Translating gives CASSQGIWGAGYEQFF.

This clonotype was observed a handful of times. The chain joins TRBV11-2 to TRBJ2-5; D might be TRBD2 (5 bases). Germline V gives CDR1 SGHAT, CDR2 FQNNGV. The CDR3 spans 14 residues. V was cut by 4 bases and J by 4 bases, with 13 bases left in between. This chain's CDR3 is CASSSRGPLETQYF. CDR3 coding DNA: TGTGCCAGCAGCTCCCGAGGGCCGTTAGAGACCCAGTACTTC.

This clonotype was detected only a few times. The rearrangement uses TRBV7-2 and TRBJ2-3; 7 nucleotides match TRBD2. The length of the CDR3 is 14 residues. The J segment lost 1 base and the V segment lost 5 bases, leaving 3 bases of the junction unmatched. CDR1 is SGHTA, CDR2 FQGNSA, per germline. The CDR3: CASSGRGRTDTQYF. The DNA for the CDR3 is TGTGCCAGCAGCGGGAGGGGACGCACAGATACGCAGTATTTT.

The DNA for the CDR3 is TGTGCCAGCAGCTTATCTCAGAGAAAAAATTCACCCCTCCACTTT. Its translation: CASSLSQRKNSPLHF. The chain joins TRBV7-2 to TRBJ1-6; D call uncertain. CDR3 length: 15 residues. Trimming cost V 2 bases and J 7 bases, with 12 bases left between them. Germline CDR1 reads SGHTA; CDR2 reads FQGNSA.

The chain links TRBV6-1 to TRBJ2-7; TRBD1 agrees at 12 bases. This CDR3 has 16 amino acids. Germline V CDR1 and CDR2: MNHNS, SASEGT. The V and J ends lost 6 bases and 3 bases, in that order; junction bases with no gene match: 9. CDR3 in DNA: TGTGCCAGCAGCGAGTCCGGGGACAGGGGGCTCTACGAGCAGTACTTC. Encoded protein: CASSESGDRGLYEQYF.

A few counts support this clonotype. The genes are TRBV7-2 and TRBJ1-2, with no clear D. V shed 2 bases and J shed 5 bases, with 9 bases lying between them. The CDR3 runs 13 residues. From germline, CDR1 is SGHTA and CDR2 FQGNSA. CDR3 residues: CASSLLQIYGYTF. The CDR3 DNA reads TGTGCCAGCAGCTTACTCCAGATTTATGGCTACACCTTC.

The V and J genes are TRBV11-1 and TRBJ2-4; 8 bases match TRBD1. This CDR3 has 14 residues. Germline V lookup: CDR1 SGHAT, CDR2 FQDESV (reference sequence). After removal of 5 bases from V and 2 bases from J, the junction contained 2 bases not matched to a gene. The CDR3 coding sequence is TGTGCCAGCAGCAGGACAGGGACCAAAAACATTCAGTACTTC. This sequence encodes CASSRTGTKNIQYF.

This clonotype was recorded a few times. The chain combines TRBV5-1 with TRBJ2-3; 12 nucleotides match TRBD2. Per germline, CDR1 SGHRS and CDR2 YFSETQ. CDR3 length equals 18 residues. Trimming at V came to 0 bases and at J to 2 bases, leaving 7 bases not matched to a gene. This CDR3 is CASSLGLAGGPATDTQYF. CDR3 DNA: TGCGCCAGCAGCTTGGGGCTAGCGGGGGGGCCGGCCACAGATACGCAGTATTTT.

In its sample, this clonotype was seen a few times. V and J are TRBV21-1 and TRBJ2-3; TRBD1 is the table's D call, not checked against the DNA. TRBV21-1 is given as a pseudogene. The CDR3 covers 15 residues. The CDR3 DNA reads as TGTGCCAGCAGCAGGCCGACAGGGGGCACAGATACGCAGTATTTT. Translation: CASSRPTGGTDTQYF.

There are many counts of this clonotype. The V call is TRBV2, the J call TRBJ2-2, with D perhaps being TRBD1 or TRBD2 (5 bases each). Germline assignment: CDR1 SNHLY and CDR2 FYNNEI. This CDR3 is built from 15 residues. V was cut by 6 bases and J by 6 bases, with 17 bases left in between. This CDR3 is CASSLLGALPGELFF. The DNA for the CDR3 is TGTGCCAGCAGCTTGCTCGGGGCCCTGCCCGGGGAGCTGTTTTTT.

Remarks on this clonotype: Sequence at one end of the junction differs from germline and may be a read error. The genes are TRBV28 and TRBJ2-6, with a tentative D call TRBD2 (6 bases). CDR1 and CDR2 from the germline V gene are MDHEN and SYDVKM. CDR3 length: 15 residues. CDR3 amino acids: CASTYGGSSLPDLKF. DNA for the CDR3: TGTGCCAGCACCTATGGGGGGAGTTCCCTACCCGACCTTAAGTTC.

This clonotype was observed a handful of times. The gene calls are TRBV9 and TRBJ2-5; TRBD1 matches at 7 bases. Trimming took 0 bases from V and 5 from J; bases not matched to a gene: 4. CDR3 length: 14 residues. Germline values: CDR1 SGDLS, CDR2 YYNGEE. The CDR3 DNA sequence: TGTGCCAGCAGCGTAGAGGGGGCCGGGGAGACCCAGTACTTC. Encoded protein: CASSVEGAGETQYF.

This clonotype was detected a few times. The V call is TRBV7-9, the J call TRBJ2-7, with a tentative D call TRBD1 (5 bases). CDR1 and CDR2 (germline): SEHNR, FQNEAQ (reference sequence). CDR3 length: 12 amino acids. Trimming took 5 bases from V and 5 from J, leaving 10 bases between them. CDR3 protein: CASSRRVNEQYV. In DNA, the CDR3 is TGTGCCAGCAGCCGCAGGGTAAACGAGCAGTACGTC.

This clonotype was counted between two and nine times. The CDR3 loop reads CASSQEDFGLRFEQFF. CDR3 sequence (DNA): TGCGCCAGCAGCCAAGAGGACTTTGGTCTGAGGTTTGAGCAGTTCTTC. The rearrangement uses TRBV4-3 and TRBJ2-1, with a weak D call TRBD2 (5 bases). The germline CDR1 and CDR2 sequences are LGHNA and YSLEER. V was clipped by 0 bases and J by 9 bases, with 18 bases between them. CDR3 length: 16 residues.

This clonotype was seen more than once but under ten times. V is TRBV4-2 and J is TRBJ2-5; tentative D call: TRBD2 (6 bases). The CDR3 is 14 residues long. CDR1 and CDR2 from the germline V gene are LGHNA and YNFKEQ. V lost 4 bases and J 2 bases, leaving 11 bases between the germline ends. The CDR3 bases are TGTGCCAGCAGCCCGATGGAGGGGCAAGAGACCCAGTACTTC. Translated: CASSPMEGQETQYF.